This T cell receptor (beta chain) appears in the sequencing data of a study of blood T cell repertoires in COVID-19. Cohort 3 donors counted as recovered after two negative PCRs, clearance, or resolved symptoms. Source study methods: Estimated nucleated cell counts came from reference gene primer amplification. Measured with immunoSEQ multiplex PCR; TCRdb has only the in-frame clones, and not every one. The V and J calls and clone size are taken from that table; D and trimming were inferred from the DNA. This sample carries 200,000 to 250,000 clones, about 85% of them seen once, and the ten largest clones take 10% to 12%. This CDR3 is 15 amino acids long. Germline V gene lookup returns CDR1 LNHDA and CDR2 SQIVND (reference sequence). The V end lost 3 bases, the J end lost 3 bases, and 13 bases lay between the germline ends.

The chain combines TRBV19 with TRBJ2-3; D is perhaps TRBD2 (6 bases). This clonotype was sampled from a man in his thirties or forties who had recovered from COVID-19. Sequenced sample: PBMCs or T cells enriched from blood (not recorded which). CDR3 nucleotide sequence: TGTGCCAGTAGTATGGAGGGAGTGGGGACAGATACGCAGTATTTT. As protein: CASSMEGVGTDTQYF.